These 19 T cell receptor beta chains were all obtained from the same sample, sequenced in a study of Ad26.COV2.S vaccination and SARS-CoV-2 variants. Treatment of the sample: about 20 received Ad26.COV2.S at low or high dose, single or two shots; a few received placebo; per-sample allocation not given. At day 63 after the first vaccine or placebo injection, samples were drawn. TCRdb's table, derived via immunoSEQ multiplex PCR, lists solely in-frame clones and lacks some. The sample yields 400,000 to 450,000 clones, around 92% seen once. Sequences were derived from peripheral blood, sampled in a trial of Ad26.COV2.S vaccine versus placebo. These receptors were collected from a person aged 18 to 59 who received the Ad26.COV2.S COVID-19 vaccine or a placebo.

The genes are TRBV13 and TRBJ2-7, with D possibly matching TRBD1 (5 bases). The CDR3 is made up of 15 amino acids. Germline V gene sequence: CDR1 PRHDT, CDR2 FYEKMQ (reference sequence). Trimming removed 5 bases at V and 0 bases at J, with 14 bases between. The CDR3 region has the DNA TGTGCCAGCAGCCAAGCCGACAGAAGCTCCTACGAGCAGTACTTC. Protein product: CASSQADRSSYEQYF.

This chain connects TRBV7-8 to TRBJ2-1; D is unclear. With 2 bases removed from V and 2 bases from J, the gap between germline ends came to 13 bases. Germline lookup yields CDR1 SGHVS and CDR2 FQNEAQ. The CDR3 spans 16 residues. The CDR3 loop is CASSLRQTNTYNEQFF. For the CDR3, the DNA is TGTGCCAGCAGCTTACGCCAGACGAATACCTACAATGAGCAGTTCTTC.

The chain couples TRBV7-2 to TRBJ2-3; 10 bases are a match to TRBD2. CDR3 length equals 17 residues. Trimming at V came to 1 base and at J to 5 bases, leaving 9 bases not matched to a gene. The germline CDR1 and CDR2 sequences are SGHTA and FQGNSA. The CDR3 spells CASSLVASGGAVDTQYF. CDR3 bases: TGTGCCAGCAGCTTAGTGGCGAGCGGGGGGGCCGTAGATACGCAGTATTTT.

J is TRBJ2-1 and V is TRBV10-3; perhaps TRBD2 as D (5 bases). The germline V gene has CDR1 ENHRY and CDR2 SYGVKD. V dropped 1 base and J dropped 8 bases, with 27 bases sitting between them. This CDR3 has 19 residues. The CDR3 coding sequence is TGTGCCATCAGTGAGTTGGGCCCTGGGGAGATGTTAATTCCGGATGAGCAGTTCTTC. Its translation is CAISELGPGEMLIPDEQFF.

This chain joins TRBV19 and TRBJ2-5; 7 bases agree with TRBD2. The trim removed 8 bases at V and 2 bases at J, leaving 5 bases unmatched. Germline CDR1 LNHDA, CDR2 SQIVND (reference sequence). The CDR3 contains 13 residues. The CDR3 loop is CASSGTTQETQYF. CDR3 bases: TGTGCCAGTTCCGGGACTACACAAGAGACCCAGTACTTC.

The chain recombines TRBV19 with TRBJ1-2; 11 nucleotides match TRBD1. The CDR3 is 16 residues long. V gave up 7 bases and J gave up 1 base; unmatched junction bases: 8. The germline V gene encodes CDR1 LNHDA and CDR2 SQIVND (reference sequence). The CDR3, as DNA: TGTGCCAGTACATGGACAGGGGGCTCCCATAACTATGGCTACACCTTC. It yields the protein CASTWTGGSHNYGYTF. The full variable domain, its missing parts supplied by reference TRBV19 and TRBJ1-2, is DGGITQSPKYLFRKEGQNVTLSCEQNLNHDAMYWYRQDPGQGLRLIYYSQIVNDFQKGDIAEGYSVSREKKESFPLTVTSAQKNPTAFYLCASTWTGGSHNYGYTFGSGTRLTVV.

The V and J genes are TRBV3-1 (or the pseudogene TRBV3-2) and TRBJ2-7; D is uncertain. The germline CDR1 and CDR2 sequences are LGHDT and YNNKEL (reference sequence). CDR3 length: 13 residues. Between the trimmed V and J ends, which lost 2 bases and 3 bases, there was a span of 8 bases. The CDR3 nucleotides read TGTGCCAGCAGCCAACTAGTGGGCTACGAGCAGTACTTC. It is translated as CASSQLVGYEQYF.

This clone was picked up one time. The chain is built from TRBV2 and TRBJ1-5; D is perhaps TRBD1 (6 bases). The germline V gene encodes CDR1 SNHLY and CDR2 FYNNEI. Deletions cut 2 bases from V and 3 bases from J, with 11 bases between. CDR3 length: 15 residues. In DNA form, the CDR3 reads TGTGCCAGCAGTGAACCACAGGGATTCAATCAGCCCCAGCATTTT. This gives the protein CASSEPQGFNQPQHF.

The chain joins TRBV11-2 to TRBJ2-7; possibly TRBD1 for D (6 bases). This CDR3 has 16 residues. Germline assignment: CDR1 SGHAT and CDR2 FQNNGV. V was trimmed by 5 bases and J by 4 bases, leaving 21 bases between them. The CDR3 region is CASSPNRDGIRYEQYF. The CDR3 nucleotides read TGTGCCAGCAGCCCCAACAGGGATGGTATTAGATACGAGCAGTACTTC.

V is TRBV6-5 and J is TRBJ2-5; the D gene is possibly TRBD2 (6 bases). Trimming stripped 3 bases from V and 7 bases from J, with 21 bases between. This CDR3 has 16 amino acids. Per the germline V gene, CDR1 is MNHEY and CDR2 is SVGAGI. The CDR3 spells CASSYGGSGQIRTQYF. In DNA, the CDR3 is TGTGCCAGCAGTTATGGCGGTAGCGGCCAGATACGGACCCAGTACTTC.

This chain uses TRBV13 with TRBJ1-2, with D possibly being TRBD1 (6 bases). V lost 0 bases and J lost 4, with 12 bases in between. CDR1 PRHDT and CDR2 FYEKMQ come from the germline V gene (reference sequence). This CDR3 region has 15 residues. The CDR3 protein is CASSLGLQGIYGYTF. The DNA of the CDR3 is TGTGCCAGCAGCTTAGGCCTGCAGGGGATCTATGGCTACACCTTC.

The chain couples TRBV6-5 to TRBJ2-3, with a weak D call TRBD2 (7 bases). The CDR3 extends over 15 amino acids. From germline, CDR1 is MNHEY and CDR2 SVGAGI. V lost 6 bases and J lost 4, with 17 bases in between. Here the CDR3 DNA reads TGTGCCAGCAGCAACTCGGGGAGGGGGGCAGATACGCAGTATTTT. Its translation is CASSNSGRGADTQYF.

The CDR3 loop is CASSRFGDEQYF. The CDR3 DNA follows: TGTGCCAGCAGCCGATTTGGGGACGAGCAGTACTTC. The chain couples TRBV6-6 to TRBJ2-7; no reliable D call. The germline V gene has CDR1 MNHNY and CDR2 SVGAGI (reference sequence). V lost 6 bases to trimming and J lost 5 bases, with 11 bases between them. The CDR3 covers 12 residues.

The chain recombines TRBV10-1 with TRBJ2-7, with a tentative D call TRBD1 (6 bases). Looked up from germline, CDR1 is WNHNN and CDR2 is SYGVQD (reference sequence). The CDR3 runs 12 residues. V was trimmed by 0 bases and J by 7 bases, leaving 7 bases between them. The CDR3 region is CASSESGAEQYF. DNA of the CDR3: TGCGCCAGCAGTGAGTCGGGGGCAGAGCAGTACTTC.

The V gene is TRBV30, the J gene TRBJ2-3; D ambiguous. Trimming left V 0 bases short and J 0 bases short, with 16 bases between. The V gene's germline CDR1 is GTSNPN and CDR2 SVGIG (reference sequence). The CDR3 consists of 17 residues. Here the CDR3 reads CAWSVSTRLPSTDTQYF. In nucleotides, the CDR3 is TGTGCCTGGAGTGTCTCTACACGGCTACCTAGCACAGATACGCAGTATTTT.

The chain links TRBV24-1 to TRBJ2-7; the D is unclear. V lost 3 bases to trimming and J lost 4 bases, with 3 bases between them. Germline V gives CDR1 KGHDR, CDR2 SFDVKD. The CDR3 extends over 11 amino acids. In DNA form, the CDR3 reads TGTGCCACCAGTGATCAGTACGAGCAGTACTTC. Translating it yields CATSDQYEQYF.

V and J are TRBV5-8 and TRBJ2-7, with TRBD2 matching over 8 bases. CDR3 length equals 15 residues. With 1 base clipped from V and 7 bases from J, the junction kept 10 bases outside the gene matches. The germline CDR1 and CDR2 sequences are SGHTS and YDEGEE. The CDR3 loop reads CASSLIQKAGGEQYF. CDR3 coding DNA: TGTGCCAGCAGCTTGATACAGAAGGCGGGGGGAGAGCAGTACTTC.

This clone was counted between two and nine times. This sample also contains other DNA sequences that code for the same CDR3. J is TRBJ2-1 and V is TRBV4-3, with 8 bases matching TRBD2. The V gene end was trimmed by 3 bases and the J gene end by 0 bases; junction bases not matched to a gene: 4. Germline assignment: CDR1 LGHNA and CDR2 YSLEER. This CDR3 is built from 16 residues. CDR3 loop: CASSQGSGGSYNEQFF. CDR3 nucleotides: TGCGCCAGCAGCCAGGGAAGCGGGGGCTCCTACAATGAGCAGTTCTTC.

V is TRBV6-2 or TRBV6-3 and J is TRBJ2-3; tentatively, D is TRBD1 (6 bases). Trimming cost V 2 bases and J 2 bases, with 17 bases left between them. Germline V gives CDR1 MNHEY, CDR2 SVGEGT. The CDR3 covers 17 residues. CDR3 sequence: CASSYNVKGHATDTQYF. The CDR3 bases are TGTGCCAGCAGTTACAATGTGAAGGGACATGCCACAGATACGCAGTATTTT.